These 9 T cell receptor beta chains originate from one sample sequenced in a study of human thymus T cells. TCRdb's table, derived via immunoSEQ multiplex PCR, lists solely in-frame clones and lacks some. Among 60,000 to 75,000 clones listed, 95% were seen once. The thymus tissue came from resections taken during corrective heart surgery. The specimen was thymus tissue. The receptors come from a girl less than two years old with a congenital heart defect but otherwise immunologically healthy.

Only one count was recorded for this clone. The CDR3 protein is CASSQDKRESGNEQFF. CDR3 DNA sequence: TGCGCCAGCAGCCAAGATAAGCGGGAGAGTGGAAATGAGCAGTTCTTC. The V gene is TRBV4-3, the J gene TRBJ2-1, with TRBD2 matching over 8 bases. CDR1 and CDR2 (germline): LGHNA, YSLEER. CDR3 size: 16 residues. V lost 0 bases to trimming and J lost 7 bases; unmatched junction nucleotides: 8.

V gene TRBV5-1 combines with J gene TRBJ2-3; 13 bases line up with TRBD2. V shed 4 bases and J 2 bases; nucleotides not matched to a gene: 13. Germline V lookup: CDR1 SGHRS, CDR2 YFSETQ. This CDR3 comprises 19 residues. CDR3 in amino acids: CASSPGLAGEVTHTDTQYF. DNA for the CDR3: TGCGCCAGCAGCCCTGGACTAGCGGGAGAGGTTACACACACAGATACGCAGTATTTT.

The V gene is TRBV27, the J gene TRBJ2-3, with D unclear. V lost 4 bases, J lost 1 base, and 18 bases lay in between. The CDR3 totals 17 residues. The germline CDR1 and CDR2 sequences are MNHEY and SMNVEV (reference sequence). CDR3 region: CASSSETKFPCTDTQYF. The DNA for the CDR3 is TGTGCCAGCAGTTCGGAGACCAAATTTCCTTGCACAGATACGCAGTATTTT.

V and J are TRBV5-4 and TRBJ1-4; possibly TRBD1 for D (5 bases). Germline V gene data show CDR1 as SGHNT and CDR2 as YYREEE (reference sequence). The V end lost 2 bases, the J end lost 5 bases, and 19 bases lay between the germline ends. This CDR3 comprises 17 residues. In nucleotides, the CDR3 is TGTGCCAGCAGCTTCTCCCCCCCGGCCAGGGAGAATGAAAAACTGTTTTTT. Its translation: CASSFSPPARENEKLFF.

V usage is TRBV2 and J usage is TRBJ2-6; D is undetermined. Germline lookup yields CDR1 SNHLY and CDR2 FYNNEI. V was trimmed by 3 bases and J by 2 bases, leaving 11 bases between them. The CDR3 contains 16 residues. CDR3 residues: CASSDGWAAGANVLTF. CDR3 bases: TGTGCCAGCAGTGATGGGTGGGCAGCTGGGGCCAACGTCCTGACTTTC. The variable domain in full, completed from reference TRBV2 and TRBJ2-6, reads EPEVTQTPSHQVTQMGQEVILRCVPISNHLYFYWYRQILGQKVEFLVSFYNNEISEKSEIFDDQFSVERPDGSNFTLKIRSTKLEDSAMYFCASSDGWAAGANVLTFGAGSRLTVL.

A single count supports this clone. The J gene is TRBJ1-1, the V gene TRBV6-6; D not resolved. The CDR3 covers 11 residues. V was clipped by 2 bases and J by 8 bases, with 6 bases between them. From germline, CDR1 is MNHNY and CDR2 SVGAGI (reference sequence). The CDR3 sequence is CASSYGWEAFF. CDR3 coding DNA: TGTGCCAGCAGTTACGGGTGGGAAGCTTTCTTT.

This clone was found once. The chain couples TRBV5-5 to TRBJ1-5; 7 bases agree with TRBD1. V lost 0 bases, J lost 3 bases, and 9 bases stayed unmatched. Per the germline V gene, CDR1 is SGHKS and CDR2 is YYEKEE (reference sequence). The CDR3 spans 17 residues. The CDR3 loop reads CASSLGPGQNLNQPQHF. As DNA, the CDR3 is TGTGCCAGCAGCTTGGGGCCGGGACAGAACCTCAATCAGCCCCAGCATTTT.

The chain couples TRBV19 to TRBJ2-4; TRBD1 agrees at 7 bases. CDR1 and CDR2 (germline): LNHDA, SQIVND (reference sequence). Trimming at V came to 4 bases and at J to 6 bases, leaving 6 bases not matched to a gene. This CDR3 has 14 amino acids. The CDR3 sequence is CASSKATGPNIQYF. The CDR3 bases are TGTGCCAGTAGTAAGGCGACAGGGCCAAACATTCAGTACTTC.

The chain combines TRBV7-9 with TRBJ2-5; 7 bases are shared with TRBD1. Germline V lookup: CDR1 SEHNR, CDR2 FQNEAQ (reference sequence). V was pared by 6 bases and J by 2 bases, with 21 bases of the junction left unmatched. This CDR3 is 19 amino acids long. This CDR3 is CASSGDSPARGPGQETQYF. In DNA, the CDR3 is TGTGCCAGCAGTGGGGACAGCCCGGCTAGAGGACCTGGTCAAGAGACCCAGTACTTC. The whole variable domain, remainder taken from reference TRBV7-9 and TRBJ2-5, is DTGVSQNPRHKITKRGQNVTFRCDPISEHNRLYWYRQTLGQGPEFLTYFQNEAQLEKSRLLSDRFSAERPKGSFSTLEIQRTEQGDSAMYLCASSGDSPARGPGQETQYFGPGTRLLVL.